This is a list of T cell receptor beta chains from one sample in a study of spatial heterogeneity in lung cancer. One entry per CDR3 protein, called by TCRdb with MiXCR from the 5' RACE reads. The repertoire holds 7,500 to 9,500 distinct CDR3 sequences, with more than 4.5% as singletons. Sequenced material: lung tumor tissue, taken at surgery. The receptors stem from a female donor with early-stage non-small cell lung cancer. Both conserved end residues are part of each CDR3. Fields, in order: clone size, J gene, V gene, D gene, CDR3 protein, CDR3 DNA. A D gene is named only where the DNA matches it firmly. Rows give clone size only sometimes, using once, few, many, or a class for an expanded clone.

medium-sized	TRBJ1-5	TRBV3-1	TRBD1	CASSQEGGDGVAQHF	TGTGCCAGCAGCCAAGAAGGGGGCGACGGGGTGGCCCAGCATTTT
many	TRBJ2-3	TRBV7-9	NA	CASSLGLSTDTQYF	TGTGCCAGCAGCTTAGGGCTCAGCACAGATACGCAGTATTTT
medium-sized	TRBJ2-6	TRBV12-3/TRBV12-4	NA	CASSLTSGANVLTF	TGTGCCAGCAGTTTGACCTCTGGGGCCAACGTCCTGACTTTC
many	TRBJ2-7	TRBV11-2	TRBD2	CASSPGLADYEQYF	TGTGCCAGCAGCCCGGGACTAGCGGATTACGAGCAGTACTTC
NA	TRBJ2-7	TRBV5-1	TRBD2	CASSLAGGSSNEQYF	TGCGCCAGCAGCTTGGCGGGGGGATCGAGCAACGAGCAGTACTTC
many	TRBJ2-5	TRBV27	TRBD2	CASSLIAGLHSGEETQYF	TGTGCCAGCAGTCTCATAGCGGGGCTTCACTCTGGGGAAGAGACCCAGTACTTC
many	TRBJ1-1	TRBV6-2/TRBV6-3	NA	CASSQDRPQMNTEAFF	TGTGCCAGCAGCCAAGACAGGCCCCAAATGAACACTGAAGCTTTCTTT
many	TRBJ2-7	TRBV11-2	TRBD1	CASSLGTGYEQYF	TGTGCCAGCAGCTTAGGGACAGGGTACGAGCAGTACTTC
medium-sized	TRBJ1-6	TRBV27	TRBD1	CASSLTGASRNSPLHF	TGTGCCAGCAGCCTGACAGGGGCCTCGCGGAATTCACCCCTCCACTTT
few	TRBJ1-2	TRBV6-6	NA	CASSSPHQDYGYTF	TGTGCCAGCAGTTCCCCTCATCAGGACTATGGCTACACCTTC
many	TRBJ2-7	TRBV12-3/TRBV12-4	TRBD1	CASSYPGQGYEQYF	TGTGCCAGCAGTTACCCGGGACAGGGTTACGAGCAGTACTTC